This T cell receptor beta chain emerged from a study of T cells in tuberculosis. Study-level information: The T cells targeted glucose monomycolate, a mycobacterial lipid, via CD1B. Study conclusions and caveats: Samples were chosen by availability of cryopreserved specimens.

Noted time point: new active TB diagnosis, blood taken before or within 7 days of starting treatment. HIV-seronegative South African adults aged 18 years or older had newly diagnosed active tuberculosis. Positive smear microscopy and/or M. tuberculosis culture confirmed active disease. Only in-frame clones appear in the TCRdb table, and some are missing; sequencing was by immunoSEQ multiplex PCR. The data show tens of thousands of clones, about 85% seen once. The CDR3 extends over 14 amino acids. Germline V gene data show CDR1 as SGHRS and CDR2 as YFSETQ. After removal of 1 base from V and 6 bases from J, the junction contained 4 bases not matched to a gene. On this clone itself: The antigen remains undetermined.

The receptor's source is an adult with tuberculosis. Here the sequenced sample was PBMCs, taken at tuberculosis diagnosis. The V and J genes are TRBV5-1 and TRBJ2-7; 10 nucleotides align to TRBD2. The DNA for the CDR3 is TGCGCCAGCAGCTTGAGCGGGAGGGCCCCCGAGCAGTACTTC. Protein product: CASSLSGRAPEQYF.